This T cell receptor (beta chain) was found in a study of cytomegalovirus exposure and HLA in healthy donors. About the research overall: Inside one of the first data releases sat about 85 million unique TCRs taken from HLA-typed donors.

Study observations and caveats: The likely explanation for a cluster of highly shared sequence variants was sequencing artifact. Per a later analysis, HLA-associated TCR beta chains showed more clonal expansion than other, equally common TCR beta chains.

Per the germline V gene, CDR1 is MDHEN and CDR2 is SYDVKM. The V gene lost 6 bases and the J gene lost 1 base, with 12 bases spanning the gap. The CDR3 has 15 amino acids. Regarding this clone: The antigen remains unidentified.

The PCR ran on 60 Vbeta and 13 Jbeta primers. TCRdb keeps only in-frame clones here, not all; method: immunoSEQ multiplex PCR. The data show 100,000 to 150,000 clones, around three quarters seen once. The sequencing sample was made of PBMCs. J is TRBJ1-4 and V is TRBV28; possible D gene TRBD1, 5 bases. This receptor was identified in a woman aged 50 to 60 in good health and CMV-seronegative. CDR3 DNA sequence: TGTGCCAGCAGGCCGGAGGGACTAACTAATGAAAAACTGTTTTTT. As protein: CASRPEGLTNEKLFF.